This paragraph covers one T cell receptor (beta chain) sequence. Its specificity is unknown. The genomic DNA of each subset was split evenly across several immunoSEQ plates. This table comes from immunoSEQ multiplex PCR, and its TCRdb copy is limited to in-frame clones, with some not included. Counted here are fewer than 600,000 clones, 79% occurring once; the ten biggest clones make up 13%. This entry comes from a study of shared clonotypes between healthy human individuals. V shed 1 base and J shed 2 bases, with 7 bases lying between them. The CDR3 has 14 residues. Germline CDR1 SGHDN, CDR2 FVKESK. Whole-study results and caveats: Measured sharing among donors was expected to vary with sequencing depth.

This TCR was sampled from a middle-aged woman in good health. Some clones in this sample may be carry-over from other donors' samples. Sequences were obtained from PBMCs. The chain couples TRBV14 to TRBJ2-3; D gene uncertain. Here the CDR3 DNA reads TGTGCCAGCAGCCAAGTACCAGTCACAGATACGCAGTATTTT. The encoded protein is CASSQVPVTDTQYF.